This T cell receptor beta chain was sequenced during a study of blood T cell repertoires in COVID-19. Study as a whole: The study drew acute and convalescent COVID-19 samples from the United States, Italy and Spain.

V was cut by 0 bases and J by 2 bases, with 6 bases left in between. CDR3 length: 13 amino acids. CDR1 and CDR2 (germline): SGHTS, YDEGEE. Participants came from about two dozen US areas, aged about 18 to 89 years. Original analysis: From reference gene primer amplification, estimates of nucleated cell counts were derived. The assay was immunoSEQ multiplex PCR, and TCRdb's table has in-frame clones only and misses some. That table is the source of V, J and clone size, and D and trimming were worked out from the DNA. The table records 190,000 or so clones, roughly 87% of them present only once. The clonotype originates from a young man with acute COVID-19. The chain recombines TRBV5-8 with TRBJ2-7; D gene ambiguous. Sequenced material: PBMCs or T cells enriched from blood (not recorded which). The CDR3 loop is CASSLGRTYEQYF. The CDR3 DNA reads as TGTGCCAGCAGCTTGGGGAGAACCTACGAGCAGTACTTC.